The TCR beta chain under discussion was sequenced for a study of T cell responses to AZD1222 COVID-19 vaccine. Study-level background: Second-dose intervals near 4 or 12 weeks were combined.

Study-level results: Regions left unmutated in variants are reportedly the target of nearly half of spike-specific TCRs. White British donors predominated, females outnumbered males, and clonal diversity was possibly underestimated.

Repertoires were generated with immunoSEQ multiplex PCR, while TCRdb's copy carries only in-frame clones and drops some. This sample has some 130,000 clones; 80% to 90% occur once, and the top ten carry approximately 1.5%. To note about this clone: Its antigen is not known.

V shed 5 bases and J 6 bases; nucleotides not matched to a gene: 7. The V gene's germline CDR1 is SGHTA and CDR2 FQGNSA. The CDR3 covers 14 residues. This clonotype was sampled from an adult in good health. This specimen consisted of peripheral blood, obtained on day 0 of AZD1222 vaccination. The chain combines TRBV7-2 with TRBJ2-3; TRBD2 matches at 8 bases. The CDR3 DNA reads as TGTGCCAGCAGCCCGATAGCGGGGATGGATACGCAGTATTTT. Translated, it gives CASSPIAGMDTQYF. Full variable domain (outside the CDR3, taken from reference TRBV7-2 and TRBJ2-3): GAGVSQSPSNKVTEKGKDVELRCDPISGHTALYWYRQSLGQGLEFLIYFQGNSAPDKSGLPSDRFSAERTGGSVSTLTIQRTQQEDSAVYLCASSPIAGMDTQYFGPGTRLTVL.